A selection of T cell receptor beta chains follows, all from one sample in a study of graft-versus-host responses after intestinal transplantation. Generated by immunoSEQ multiplex PCR, the TCRdb table keeps only in-frame clones and is missing some. The table lists about 9,800 clones, around 91% of them singletons. The material was PBMCs, obtained approximately 47 days after intestinal transplant. The receptors stem from a human patient who received an intestinal transplant, so some T cells may come from the graft donor. CDR3s include the opening cysteine and the closing phenylalanine or tryptophan. The D gene is left open where the match is weak. Clone sizes are given selectively: once, few, many, or a class where the clone is expanded.

d_gene	v_gene	j_gene	abundance	CDR3nt	CDR3aa
-	TRBV7-2	TRBJ2-3	-	TGTGCCAGCAGCTTAGCGGGAATCACGGGCGATACGCAGTATTTT	CASSLAGITGDTQYF
TRBD2	TRBV4-1	TRBJ2-2	-	TGCGCCAGCAGCCCCCCTAGCGGTACGGGCACCGGGGAGCTGTTTTTT	CASSPPSGTGTGELFF
-	TRBV29-1	TRBJ2-2	-	TGCAGCGCCTTTCAGATTGCCGGGGAGCTGTTTTTT	CSAFQIAGELFF
-	TRBV5-6	TRBJ2-1	-	TGTGCCAGCAGCTTGGCGGACTACAATGAGCAGTTCTTC	CASSLADYNEQFF
TRBD2	TRBV27	TRBJ2-3	once	TGTGCCAGCAGTTCCATAGCGGGGGCGGGCACAGATACGCAGTATTTT	CASSSIAGAGTDTQYF
-	TRBV4-1	TRBJ1-1	-	TGCGCCAGCAGTTTCGACGGAGACACTGAAGCTTTCTTT	CASSFDGDTEAFF
TRBD2	TRBV4-2	TRBJ2-3	-	TGTGCCAGCACCATCGGGGGAGCGGGACGAGATACGCAGTATTTT	CASTIGGAGRDTQYF
-	TRBV30	TRBJ2-7	-	TGTGCCTGGACGGTTGGACCGACAGAGCAGTACTTC	CAWTVGPTEQYF
TRBD2	TRBV10-2	TRBJ2-5	-	TGCGCCAGCAGTGAGCTAGCGGGACGGGAGACCCAGTACTTC	CASSELAGRETQYF
-	TRBV4-1	TRBJ2-2	-	TGCGCCAGCAGCCAAGTAGACCGAGGCGGGGAGCTGTTTTTT	CASSQVDRGGELFF
-	TRBV9	TRBJ2-1	-	TGTGCCAGCAGCGTAGAGGGCAATGAGCAGTTCTTC	CASSVEGNEQFF
-	TRBV10-3	TRBJ2-1	-	TGTGCCATCAGTGAGGGTGTCTCCTACAATGAGCAGTTCTTC	CAISEGVSYNEQFF
-	TRBV21-1	TRBJ1-2	-	TGTGCCAGCAGCAAAAGGTGCTCATACCGCAATCCGAGCGGGACGGAGATTGGCTACACCTTC	CASSKRCSYRNPSGTEIGYTF
-	TRBV27	TRBJ1-1	-	TGTGCCAGCAGGCGGGACGGGGGGACCTCAATGGGGACTGAAGCTTTCTTT	CASRRDGGTSMGTEAFF
-	TRBV7-9	TRBJ1-2	-	TGTGCCAGCAGCATAGCCCAGGGCTATGGCTACACCTTC	CASSIAQGYGYTF
-	TRBV21-1	TRBJ2-1	-	TGTGCCAGCAGCCGGGACAGCTCCTACAATGAGCAGTTCTTC	CASSRDSSYNEQFF
-	TRBV5-4	TRBJ1-3	once	TGTGCCAGCAGCCTCCTTGGGAGCTCTGGAAACACCATATATTTT	CASSLLGSSGNTIYF
TRBD2	TRBV4-1	TRBJ2-7	-	TGCGCCAGCAGCCTGACTAGCGCCGGACTCGAGCAGTACTTC	CASSLTSAGLEQYF
-	TRBV5-6	TRBJ2-3	-	TGTGCCAGCACCGGTCAGGAAGATACGCAGTATTTT	CASTGQEDTQYF
TRBD2	TRBV11-2	TRBJ2-1	-	TGTGCCAGCAGCTTAGAAGGGGCTAGCGGGAAGCTGCAGTTCTTC	CASSLEGASGKLQFF
-	TRBV2	TRBJ1-5	-	TGTGCCAGCAGTCGGATGGTCATTCGGAATCAGCCCCAGCATTTT	CASSRMVIRNQPQHF
-	TRBV7-9	TRBJ2-5	-	TGTGCCAGCAGCTCACAGGGTGGGACGGTGGAGACCCAGTACTTC	CASSSQGGTVETQYF
-	TRBV6-5	TRBJ1-1	-	TGTGCCAGCAGTCCTCTCGACAGGAGAAACACTGAAGCTTTCTTT	CASSPLDRRNTEAFF
-	TRBV4-1	TRBJ2-7	-	TGCGCCAGCAGCCAAGAGGCTGACTCCTACGAGCAGTACTTC	CASSQEADSYEQYF
-	TRBV28	TRBJ2-7	-	TGTGCCAGCAGTTTGTACCAGGGGCCTTTATACGAGCAGTACTTC	CASSLYQGPLYEQYF
TRBD2	TRBV5-1	TRBJ2-2	once	TGCGCCAGCAGGGTCATGGGACTAGAGGTTTCCCGGGAGCTGTTTTTT	CASRVMGLEVSRELFF
-	TRBV27	TRBJ2-1	-	TGTGCCAGCAGTGCCCTGCCGGGACCACCCTCCTACAATGAGCAGTTCTTC	CASSALPGPPSYNEQFF
TRBD1	TRBV10-2	TRBJ2-1	-	TGCGCCAGCCTAGGGGAACAGGGGGGATACAATGAGCAGTTCTTC	CASLGEQGGYNEQFF
TRBD2	TRBV7-7	TRBJ2-5	-	TGTGCCAGCAGCTTAGCAGCGGGGGACCAAGAGACCCAGTACTTC	CASSLAAGDQETQYF